This T cell receptor beta chain was found in a study of blood T cell repertoires in COVID-19. Study information: The origin of the acute and convalescent COVID-19 samples was the United States, Italy and Spain.

This table comes from immunoSEQ multiplex PCR, and its TCRdb copy is limited to in-frame clones, with some not included. The data hold some 320,000 clones, with more than 85% observed a single time. With 8 bases removed from V and 4 bases from J, the gap between germline ends came to 9 bases. CDR1 and CDR2 from the germline V gene are SQVTM and ANQGSEA. This CDR3 comprises 11 residues. The sequencing sample was made of PBMCs or T cells enriched from blood (not recorded which). J is TRBJ2-1 and V is TRBV29-1; D gene unclear. The origin of this receptor is a woman in her twenties or thirties who had been exposed to COVID-19. CDR3 sequence (DNA): TGCAGCTGCCGACAATACAATGAGCAGTTCTTC. This codes for CSCRQYNEQFF.